This is a list of T cell receptor beta chains from one sample in a study of T cell responses to AZD1222 COVID-19 vaccine. Data came from immunoSEQ multiplex PCR; TCRdb stores just in-frame clones and leaves some out. The table shows about 150,000 clones, with approximately 90% occurring only once. This material consisted of peripheral blood, taken on day 0 of AZD1222 vaccination. These receptors all stem from an adult in good health. CDR3s include the opening cysteine and the closing phenylalanine or tryptophan. The D gene is left open where the match is weak. Clone size appears in some rows only: once, few, many, or a class for an expanded clone.

CDR3 DNA	CDR3 protein	clone size	J gene	V gene	D gene
TGTGCCAGCAGAGGCCTAGCGGGGACACTGCAAGAGACCCAGTACTTC	CASRGLAGTLQETQYF	.	TRBJ2-5	TRBV11-2	TRBD2
TGTGCCAGCAGCCACGATGGAGGCACTGAAGCTTTCTTT	CASSHDGGTEAFF	.	TRBJ1-1	TRBV9	.
TGTGCCAGCAGTTACTCAAGTCGACTGATCAGCCATGGCTACACCTTC	CASSYSSRLISHGYTF	.	TRBJ1-2	TRBV6-2/TRBV6-3	.
TGTGCCAGCAGCTCGTCAGGGGTTACTAACTATGGCTACACCTTC	CASSSSGVTNYGYTF	.	TRBJ1-2	TRBV5-6	.
TGTGCCTGGAGTGAGGGGGCTCCCTTC	CAWSEGAPF	.	TRBJ1-2	TRBV30	TRBD1
TGTGCCAGCAGCCCGCGAGACAGGGGGTGGGAGACCCAGTACTTC	CASSPRDRGWETQYF	.	TRBJ2-5	TRBV7-6	TRBD1
TGCGCCAGCAGCCATCGGACTGTAGGTGAGCAGTTCTTC	CASSHRTVGEQFF	few	TRBJ2-1	TRBV4-1	.
TGTGCCAGCAGCCCACGAGGACGGTTCACTGAAGCTTTCTTT	CASSPRGRFTEAFF	.	TRBJ1-1	TRBV7-2	.
TGTGCCAGCAGCCGGGGAACTCGCGGGGGTTCAACCGGGGAGCTGTTTTTT	CASSRGTRGGSTGELFF	.	TRBJ2-2	TRBV7-8	TRBD2
TGCGCCAGCAGCCAGGTTGGGACAGGGGTTAATGAAAAACTGTTTTTT	CASSQVGTGVNEKLFF	.	TRBJ1-4	TRBV4-3	TRBD1
TGTGCCAGCAGGGGAGACGGGGGCAGTGGATCCTACAATGAGCAGTTCTTC	CASRGDGGSGSYNEQFF	once	TRBJ2-1	TRBV7-9	.
TGCGCCAGCAGACAGGTCAGCCATAATTCACCCCTCCACTTT	CASRQVSHNSPLHF	.	TRBJ1-6	TRBV4-1	.
TGTGCCAGCAGTTACTCGGGGGCCATCACAGATACGCAGTATTTT	CASSYSGAITDTQYF	few	TRBJ2-3	TRBV6-2/TRBV6-3	.
TGTGCCAGTAGTATGAGAGCTAACTATGGCTACACCTTC	CASSMRANYGYTF	once	TRBJ1-2	TRBV19	.
TGTGCCAGCAGCCAAGCGGAGCTAGGAGAGACCCAGTACTTC	CASSQAELGETQYF	.	TRBJ2-5	TRBV3-1/TRBV3-2	.
TGCGCCAGCAGCCGAGGGGGCGCGGACACCGGGGAGCTGTTTTTT	CASSRGGADTGELFF	.	TRBJ2-2	TRBV4-1	TRBD1
TGTGCCAGCAGCTTAGGCAGGTTAGAAGGTGAAGCTTTCTTT	CASSLGRLEGEAFF	once	TRBJ1-1	TRBV7-8	.
TGCAGCGTTGGAAGGACACAGAACACTGAAGCTTTCTTT	CSVGRTQNTEAFF	.	TRBJ1-1	TRBV29-1	.
TGTGCCAGCAGTAAGGGACTAGCGGAGGAGACCCAGTACTTC	CASSKGLAEETQYF	.	TRBJ2-5	TRBV6-5	TRBD2
TGTGCCAGCAGCCAAGTGGGGACTGGAAATGAAAAACTGTTTTTT	CASSQVGTGNEKLFF	.	TRBJ1-4	TRBV4-2	.
TGTGCCAGCAGTTACGGATTTCCCCTTATTCGGGGCTATGGCTACACCTTC	CASSYGFPLIRGYGYTF	.	TRBJ1-2	TRBV6-2/TRBV6-3	.
TGTGCCAGCAGCATATGGACTAGCGGGGGCACCGGGGAGCTGTTTTTT	CASSIWTSGGTGELFF	.	TRBJ2-2	TRBV11-2	TRBD2
TGTGCCAGCAGCTTATTTGTTGGGATGGGGGCGCGAACTGAAGCTTTCTTT	CASSLFVGMGARTEAFF	.	TRBJ1-1	TRBV11-2	.